These 20 T cell receptor beta chains share one sample of origin, sequenced in a study of CD8 T cell repertoires and HIV-1 epitope variants (dated by TCRdb to about 2020). No cognate antigen is known for these TCRs. The receptor library was made with the immunoSEQ multiplex PCR assay. TCRdb's version of the immuneACCESS table is confined to in-frame rearrangements and falls short of the full clone set. An unresolved V gene accounts for under half of the shortfall where checked; the remainder is of unknown origin. This sample lists about 4,900 clones; around 66% were detected once. The top ten hold roughly 43% of the sample. Material for sequencing was cultured CD8+ T cells derived from PBMCs. The receptors stem from a male donor with HIV.

The rearrangement uses TRBV6-1 and TRBJ2-1, with D perhaps matching TRBD1 (6 bases). Germline assignment: CDR1 MNHNS and CDR2 SASEGT. The CDR3 is made up of 13 amino acids. V lost 3 bases to trimming and J lost 9 bases, with 12 bases between them. The CDR3 sequence: CASSETGSGEQFF. In DNA form, the CDR3 reads TGTGCCAGCAGTGAGACAGGATCGGGTGAGCAGTTCTTC.

The J gene is TRBJ2-7, the V gene TRBV6-5, with D maybe TRBD1 (6 bases). Trimming removed 0 bases from V and 3 bases from J, with 6 bases in between. The germline CDR1 and CDR2 sequences are MNHEY and SVGAGI. The CDR3 runs to 13 residues. The CDR3 sequence is CASSYSQGYEQYF. CDR3 bases: TGTGCCAGCAGTTACTCACAGGGCTACGAGCAGTACTTC.

V is TRBV9 and J is TRBJ1-2, with 9 bases aligning to TRBD1. Germline CDR1 SGDLS, CDR2 YYNGEE. The ends lost 4 bases at V and 4 bases at J; junction bases unmatched: 14. This CDR3 spans 17 amino acids. The CDR3 DNA is TGTGCCAGCAGCCCGACCGGGACAGGGAGTAGGGCCTATGGCTACACCTTC. Protein sequence: CASSPTGTGSRAYGYTF.

This clone was counted between two and nine times. V and J are TRBV27 and TRBJ2-2; 10 bases match TRBD2. This CDR3 has 14 residues. The junction had 6 bases not matched to a gene; V was cut back by 9 bases and J by 5 bases. Germline lookup yields CDR1 MNHEY and CDR2 SMNVEV (reference sequence). Here the CDR3 reads CASEPSGRTGELFF. CDR3 bases: TGTGCCAGTGAGCCTAGCGGGAGAACCGGGGAGCTGTTTTTT.

The genes are TRBV5-1 and TRBJ2-1; TRBD2 matches at 7 bases. The CDR3 length is 16 residues. The germline gives CDR1 SGHRS, CDR2 YFSETQ. The junction had 18 bases not matched to a gene; V was cut back by 7 bases and J by 8 bases. The CDR3 nucleotides read TGCGCCAGCGGGTTTGGGGCGGCGGGAGAGGGCTATGAGCAGTTCTTC. It encodes CASGFGAAGEGYEQFF.

CDR3 sequence: CASRLGANTGELFF. CDR3 coding DNA: TGTGCCAGCAGACTGGGAGCAAACACCGGGGAGCTGTTTTTT. V gene TRBV6-5 combines with J gene TRBJ2-2, with D possibly being TRBD2 (5 bases). From germline, CDR1 is MNHEY and CDR2 SVGAGI. CDR3 length: 14 residues. V was shortened by 6 bases and J by 2 bases, with 10 bases between the two germline ends.

This clone is medium-sized. This chain connects TRBV27 to TRBJ2-7; TRBD2 matches at 11 bases. CDR1 MNHEY and CDR2 SMNVEV come from the germline V gene (reference sequence). The trim removed 5 bases at V and 6 bases at J, leaving 6 bases unmatched. There are 14 residues in the CDR3. CDR3: CASSLIAGGPEQYF. The CDR3 DNA is TGTGCCAGCAGTCTCATAGCGGGAGGGCCCGAGCAGTACTTC.

This chain links TRBV6-5 with TRBJ2-7; 7 positions match TRBD1. CDR3 length: 13 amino acids. From germline, CDR1 is MNHEY and CDR2 SVGAGI. The V segment lost 5 bases and the J segment 2 bases; nucleotides outside the gene matches: 3. The CDR3 DNA follows: TGTGCCAGCAGTCTTGGGACAGCCTACGAGCAGTACTTC. As protein: CASSLGTAYEQYF.

The J gene is TRBJ2-6, the V gene TRBV5-6, with D unresolved. V lost 6 bases and J 4 bases, leaving 8 bases between the germline ends. CDR3 length: 13 amino acids. From germline, CDR1 is SGHDT and CDR2 YYEEEE. The CDR3 nucleotides read TGTGCCAGCAACCCGGCGGGGGCCAACGTCCTGACTTTC. The encoded protein is CASNPAGANVLTF.

The chain recombines TRBV2 with TRBJ2-3; 7 bases fit TRBD2. J gave up 4 bases and V 4 bases, and 11 bases lay outside the gene matches. The CDR3 runs to 16 residues. Germline V gene data show CDR1 as SNHLY and CDR2 as FYNNEI. The CDR3 region has the DNA TGTGCCAGCAGTGTGAATCCTGCGGGAGATCCAGATACGCAGTATTTT. Translating gives CASSVNPAGDPDTQYF.

The table lists this clone with a count of one. This rearrangement joins TRBV7-9 to TRBJ2-5; 10 bases are shared with TRBD2. Unmatched junction bases numbered 7, after V lost 1 base and J lost 5 bases. Looked up from germline, CDR1 is SEHNR and CDR2 is FQNEAQ (reference sequence). The CDR3 contains 16 residues. The CDR3 coding sequence is TGTGCCAGCAGCTTAGTGGGGCTAGCGGGAGACGAGACCCAGTACTTC. This encodes CASSLVGLAGDETQYF.

J is TRBJ2-3 and V is TRBV2; 10 positions agree with TRBD2. Trimming took 3 bases from V and 3 from J; bases not matched to a gene: 9. This CDR3 has 17 amino acids. The germline CDR1 and CDR2 sequences are SNHLY and FYNNEI. CDR3 region: CASSEGIAGGMTDTQYF. The CDR3, as DNA: TGTGCCAGCAGTGAGGGAATAGCGGGAGGAATGACAGATACGCAGTATTTT.

The chain links TRBV12-1 to TRBJ2-2. TRBV12-1 is assigned pseudogene status. There are 14 residues in the CDR3. CDR3 nucleotide sequence: TGTGCCAGCAGCTTTGAACGACCTACCGGGGAGCTGTTTTTT. Translation gives CASSFERPTGELFF.

The rearrangement joins TRBV5-1 to TRBJ1-2, with D tentatively TRBD1 (5 bases). The CDR3 contains 13 residues. Trimming took off 6 bases at V and 8 bases at J, with 17 bases between the two ends. Germline-derived CDR1 and CDR2 are SGHRS and YFSETQ. The CDR3 sequence is CASIGDLGSGYTF. Here the CDR3 DNA reads TGCGCCAGCATCGGGGACCTCGGATCAGGCTACACCTTC. Full variable domain (remainder filled in from reference TRBV5-1 and TRBJ1-2): KAGVTQTPRYLIKTRGQQVTLSCSPISGHRSVSWYQQTPGQGLQFLFEYFSETQRNKGNFPGRFSGRQFSNSRSEMNVSTLELGDSALYLCASIGDLGSGYTFGSGTRLTVV.

This chain's CDR3 is CASSFPTGEQFF. The CDR3 bases are TGTGCCAGCAGTTTCCCAACCGGTGAGCAGTTCTTC. This chain joins TRBV27 and TRBJ2-1; D gene ambiguous. The CDR3 totals 12 residues. With 3 bases removed from V and 9 bases from J, the gap between germline ends came to 9 bases. Germline CDR1 and CDR2: MNHEY and SMNVEV (reference sequence).

This chain joins TRBV7-2 and TRBJ1-1, with D unresolved. The V gene lost 0 bases and the J gene lost 0 bases, with 11 bases spanning the gap. Germline CDR1 and CDR2: SGHTA and FQGNSA. This CDR3 region has 16 residues. The CDR3 region has the DNA TGTGCCAGCAGCTTAGCAAGTTTTGCGTTGAACACTGAAGCTTTCTTT. Protein product: CASSLASFALNTEAFF.

This chain uses TRBV27 with TRBJ2-1; the match to TRBD2 covers 16 bases. The CDR3 consists of 19 residues. J was trimmed by 2 bases and V by 3 bases; bases with no gene match: 7. The germline gives CDR1 MNHEY, CDR2 SMNVEV (reference sequence). The CDR3 is CASSLEGLAGGLTYNEQFF. The CDR3 nucleotides are TGTGCCAGCAGTTTGGAGGGACTAGCGGGGGGGTTAACCTACAATGAGCAGTTCTTC.

The chain links TRBV6-5 to TRBJ1-6; D gene ambiguous. From germline, CDR1 is MNHEY and CDR2 SVGAGI. V gave up 2 bases and J gave up 6 bases, with 8 bases separating them. The CDR3 totals 14 residues. Here the CDR3 DNA reads TGTGCCAGCAGTTACGGGCAGTTTAATTCACCCCTCCACTTT. Translation: CASSYGQFNSPLHF.

The chain employs TRBV5-4 and TRBJ2-5; 10 nucleotides match TRBD2. The germline V gene encodes CDR1 SGHNT and CDR2 YYREEE (reference sequence). The length of the CDR3 is 14 residues. The V segment lost 3 bases and the J segment 4 bases; nucleotides outside the gene matches: 3. The CDR3 sequence is CASSSAGGPETQYF. DNA for the CDR3: TGTGCCAGCAGCTCAGCGGGGGGGCCAGAGACCCAGTACTTC.

This chain joins TRBV5-4 and TRBJ2-2, with D perhaps TRBD1 or TRBD2 (6 bases each). Germline V gene data show CDR1 as SGHNT and CDR2 as YYREEE (reference sequence). The CDR3 covers 15 residues. V dropped 6 bases and J dropped 4 bases, with 16 bases sitting between them. CDR3 DNA sequence: TGTGCCAGCACCCCCCCGGGGGCGGGCACCGGGGAGCTGTTTTTT. This gives the protein CASTPPGAGTGELFF.